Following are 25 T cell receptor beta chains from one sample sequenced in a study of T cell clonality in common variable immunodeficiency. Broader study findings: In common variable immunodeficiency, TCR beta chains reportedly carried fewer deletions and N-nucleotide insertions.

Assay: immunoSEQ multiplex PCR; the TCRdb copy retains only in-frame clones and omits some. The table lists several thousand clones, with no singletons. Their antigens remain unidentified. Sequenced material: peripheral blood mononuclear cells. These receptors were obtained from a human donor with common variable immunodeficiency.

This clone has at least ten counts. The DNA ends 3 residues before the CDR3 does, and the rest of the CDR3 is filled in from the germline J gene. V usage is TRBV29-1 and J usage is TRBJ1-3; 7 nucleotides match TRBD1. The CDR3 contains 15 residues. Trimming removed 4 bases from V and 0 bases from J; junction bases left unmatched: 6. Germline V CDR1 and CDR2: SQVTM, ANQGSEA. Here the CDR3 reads CSVATGVSSGNTIYF. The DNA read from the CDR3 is TGCAGCGTTGCAACAGGGGTTAGCTCTGGAAACACC.

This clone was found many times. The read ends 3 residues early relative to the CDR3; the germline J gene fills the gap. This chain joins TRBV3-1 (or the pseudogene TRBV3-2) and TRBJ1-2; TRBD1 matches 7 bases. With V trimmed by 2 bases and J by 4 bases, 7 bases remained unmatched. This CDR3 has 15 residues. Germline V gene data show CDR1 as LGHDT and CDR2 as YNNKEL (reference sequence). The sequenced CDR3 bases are TGTGCCAGCAGCCAAACCCCGGGACAGCTCTATGGC. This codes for CASSQTPGQLYG. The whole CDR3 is CASSQTPGQLYGYTF.

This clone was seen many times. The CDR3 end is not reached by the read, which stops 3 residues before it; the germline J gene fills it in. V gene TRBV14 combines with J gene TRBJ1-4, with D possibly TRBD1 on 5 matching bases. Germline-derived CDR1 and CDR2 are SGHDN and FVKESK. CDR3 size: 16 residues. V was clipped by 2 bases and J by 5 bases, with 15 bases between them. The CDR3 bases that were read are TGTGCCAGCAGCCAACCAGCCGGGACTTTAAATGAAAAA. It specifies CASSQPAGTLNEK. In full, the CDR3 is CASSQPAGTLNEKLFF.

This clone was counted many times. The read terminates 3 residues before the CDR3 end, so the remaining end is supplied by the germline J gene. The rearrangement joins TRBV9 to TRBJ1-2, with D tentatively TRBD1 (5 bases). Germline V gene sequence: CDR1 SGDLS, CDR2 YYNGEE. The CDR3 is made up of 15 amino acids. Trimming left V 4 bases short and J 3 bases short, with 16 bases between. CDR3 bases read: TGTGCCAGCAGCTTGATGCAGGGCCGGGACTATGGC. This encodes CASSLMQGRDYG. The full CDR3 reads CASSLMQGRDYGYTF.

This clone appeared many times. CDR3 amino acids: CASRQTSGTGGTDTQYF. The CDR3 bases that were read are TGTGCCAGCAGGCAGACTAGCGGGACGGGGGGCACAGATACG. The V and J genes are TRBV2 and TRBJ2-3; 11 nucleotides align to TRBD2. The read halts 3 residues ahead of the CDR3 end, with the missing end drawn from the germline J gene. The CDR3 spans 17 residues. Trimming at V came to 6 bases and at J to 1 base, leaving 9 bases not matched to a gene. Germline-derived CDR1 and CDR2 are SNHLY and FYNNEI.

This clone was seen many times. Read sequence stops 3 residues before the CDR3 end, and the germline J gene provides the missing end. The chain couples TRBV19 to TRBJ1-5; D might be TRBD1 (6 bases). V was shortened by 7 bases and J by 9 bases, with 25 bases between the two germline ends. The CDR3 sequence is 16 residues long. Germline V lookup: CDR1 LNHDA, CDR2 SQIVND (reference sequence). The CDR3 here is CASTPGGTPGGAPQHF. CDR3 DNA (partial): TGTGCCAGTACCCCTGGGGGCACCCCTGGGGGCGCGCCC.

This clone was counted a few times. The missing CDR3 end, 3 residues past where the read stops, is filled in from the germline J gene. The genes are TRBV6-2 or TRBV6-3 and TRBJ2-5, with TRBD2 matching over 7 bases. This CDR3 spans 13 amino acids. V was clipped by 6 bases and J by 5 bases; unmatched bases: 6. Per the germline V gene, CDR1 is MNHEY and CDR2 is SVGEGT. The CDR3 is CASRYTRGETQYF. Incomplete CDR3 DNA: TGTGCCAGCAGGTACACGCGGGGGGAGACC.

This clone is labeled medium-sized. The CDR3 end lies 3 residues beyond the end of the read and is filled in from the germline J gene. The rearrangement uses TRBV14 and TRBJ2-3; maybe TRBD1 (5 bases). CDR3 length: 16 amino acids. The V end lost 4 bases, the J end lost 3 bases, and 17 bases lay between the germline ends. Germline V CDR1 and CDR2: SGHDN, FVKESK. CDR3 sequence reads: CASSPALGALTDTQYF. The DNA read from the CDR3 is TGTGCCAGCAGCCCGGCCCTAGGGGCTTTAACAGATACG.

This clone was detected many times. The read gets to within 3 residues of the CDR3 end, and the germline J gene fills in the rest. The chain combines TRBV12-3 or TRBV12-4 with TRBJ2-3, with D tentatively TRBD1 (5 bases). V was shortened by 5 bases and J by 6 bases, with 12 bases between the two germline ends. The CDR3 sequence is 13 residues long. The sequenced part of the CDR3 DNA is TGTGCCAGCAGTCTAAGGGGCGCGGATACG. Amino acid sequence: CASSLRGADT. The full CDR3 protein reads CASSLRGADTQYF.

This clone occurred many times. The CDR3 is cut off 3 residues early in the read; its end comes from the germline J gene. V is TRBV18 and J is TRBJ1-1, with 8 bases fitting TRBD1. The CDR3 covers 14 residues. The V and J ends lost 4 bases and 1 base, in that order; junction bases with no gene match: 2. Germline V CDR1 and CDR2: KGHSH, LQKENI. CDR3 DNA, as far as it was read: TGTGCCAGCTCACTCGGACAGGGGAACACTGAA. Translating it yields CASSLGQGNTE. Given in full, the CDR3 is CASSLGQGNTEAFF. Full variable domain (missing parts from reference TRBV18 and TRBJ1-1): NAGVMQNPRHLVRRRGQEARLRCSPMKGHSHVYWYRQLPEEGLKFMVYLQKENIIDESGMPKERFSAEFPKEGPSILRIQQVVRGDSAAYFCASSLGQGNTEAFFGQGTRLTVV.

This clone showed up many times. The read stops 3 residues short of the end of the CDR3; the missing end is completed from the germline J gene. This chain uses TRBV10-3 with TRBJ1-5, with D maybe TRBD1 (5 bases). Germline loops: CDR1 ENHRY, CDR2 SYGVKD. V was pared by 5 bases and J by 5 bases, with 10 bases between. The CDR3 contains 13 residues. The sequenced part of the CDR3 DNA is TGTGCCATCAGTCAGGGTAATGATCAGCCC. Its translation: CAISQGNDQP. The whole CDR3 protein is CAISQGNDQPQHF.

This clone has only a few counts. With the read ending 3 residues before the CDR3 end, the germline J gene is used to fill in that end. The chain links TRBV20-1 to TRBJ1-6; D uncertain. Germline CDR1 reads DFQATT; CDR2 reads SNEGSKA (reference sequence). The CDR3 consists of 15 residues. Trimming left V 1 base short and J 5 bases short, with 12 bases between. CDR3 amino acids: CSARGKSTNNSPLHF. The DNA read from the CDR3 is TGCAGTGCTAGAGGCAAAAGTACAAATAATTCACCC.

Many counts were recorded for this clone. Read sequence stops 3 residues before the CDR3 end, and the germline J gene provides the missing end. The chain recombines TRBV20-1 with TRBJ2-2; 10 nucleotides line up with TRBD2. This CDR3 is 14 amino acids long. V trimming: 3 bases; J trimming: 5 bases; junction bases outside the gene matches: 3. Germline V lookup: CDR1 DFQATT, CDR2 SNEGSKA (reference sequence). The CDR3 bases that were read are TGCAGTGCTAGGAGCGGGGGGGCAACCGGGGAG. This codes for CSARSGGATGE. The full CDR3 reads CSARSGGATGELFF.

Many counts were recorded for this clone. The CDR3 spells CASSNGLATTYEQYF. CDR3 bases read: TGTGCCAGCTCAAACGGACTAGCGACAACCTACGAG. The chain is built from TRBV18 and TRBJ2-7, with TRBD2 matching over 9 bases. Coverage ceases 3 residues before the CDR3 finishes, and the germline J gene fills in the end. CDR1 and CDR2 (germline): KGHSH, LQKENI. The ends lost 5 bases at V and 2 bases at J; junction bases unmatched: 7. The CDR3 is 15 residues long.

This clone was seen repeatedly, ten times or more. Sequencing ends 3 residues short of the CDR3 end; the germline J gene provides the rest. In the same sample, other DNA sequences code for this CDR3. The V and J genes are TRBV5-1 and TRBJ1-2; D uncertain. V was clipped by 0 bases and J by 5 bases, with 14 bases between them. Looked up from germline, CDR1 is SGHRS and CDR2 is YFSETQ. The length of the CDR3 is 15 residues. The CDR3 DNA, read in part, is TGCGCCAGCAGCTTGGACTCAAGACAAACTTATGGC. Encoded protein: CASSLDSRQTYG. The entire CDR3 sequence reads CASSLDSRQTYGYTF. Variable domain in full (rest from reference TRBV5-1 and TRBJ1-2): KAGVTQTPRYLIKTRGQQVTLSCSPISGHRSVSWYQQTPGQGLQFLFEYFSETQRNKGNFPGRFSGRQFSNSRSEMNVSTLELGDSALYLCASSLDSRQTYGYTFGSGTRLTVV.

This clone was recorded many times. The DNA read from the CDR3 is TGTGCCTGGACCAGGGTAGAGACC. Its translation: CAWTRVET. The CDR3 reads in full as CAWTRVETQYF. The V call is TRBV30, the J call TRBJ2-5, with D possibly TRBD1 on 5 matching bases. The read terminates 3 residues ahead of where the CDR3 ends, so the germline J gene completes it. V was shortened by 4 bases and J by 4 bases, with 7 bases between the two germline ends. The CDR3 loop spans 11 amino acids. The germline V gene has CDR1 GTSNPN and CDR2 SVGIG (reference sequence).

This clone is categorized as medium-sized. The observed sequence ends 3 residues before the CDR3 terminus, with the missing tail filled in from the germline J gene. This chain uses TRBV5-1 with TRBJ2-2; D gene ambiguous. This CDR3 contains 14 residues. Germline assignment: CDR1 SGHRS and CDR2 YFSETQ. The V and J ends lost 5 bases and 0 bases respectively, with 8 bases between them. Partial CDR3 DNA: TGCGCCAGCAGACCCACACCGAACACCGGGGAG. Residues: CASRPTPNTGE. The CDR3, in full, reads CASRPTPNTGELFF. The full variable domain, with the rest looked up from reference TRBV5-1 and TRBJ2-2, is KAGVTQTPRYLIKTRGQQVTLSCSPISGHRSVSWYQQTPGQGLQFLFEYFSETQRNKGNFPGRFSGRQFSNSRSEMNVSTLELGDSALYLCASRPTPNTGELFFGEGSRLTVL.

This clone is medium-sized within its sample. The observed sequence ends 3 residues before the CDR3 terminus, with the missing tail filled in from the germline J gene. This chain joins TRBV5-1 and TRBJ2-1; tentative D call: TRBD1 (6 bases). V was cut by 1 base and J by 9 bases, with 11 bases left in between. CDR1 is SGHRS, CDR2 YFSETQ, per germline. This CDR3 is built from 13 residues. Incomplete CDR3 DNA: TGCGCCAGCAGCTTGACAGGGATCGGTGAG. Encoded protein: CASSLTGIGE. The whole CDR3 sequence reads CASSLTGIGEQFF.

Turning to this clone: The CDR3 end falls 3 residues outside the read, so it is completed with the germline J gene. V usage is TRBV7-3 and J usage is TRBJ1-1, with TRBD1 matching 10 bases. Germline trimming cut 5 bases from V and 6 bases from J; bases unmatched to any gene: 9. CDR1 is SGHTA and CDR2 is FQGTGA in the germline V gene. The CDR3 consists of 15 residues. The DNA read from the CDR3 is TGTGCCAGCAGCCCCAGCCGGGACAGGGGTTCTGAA. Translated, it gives CASSPSRDRGSE. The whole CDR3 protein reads CASSPSRDRGSEAFF.

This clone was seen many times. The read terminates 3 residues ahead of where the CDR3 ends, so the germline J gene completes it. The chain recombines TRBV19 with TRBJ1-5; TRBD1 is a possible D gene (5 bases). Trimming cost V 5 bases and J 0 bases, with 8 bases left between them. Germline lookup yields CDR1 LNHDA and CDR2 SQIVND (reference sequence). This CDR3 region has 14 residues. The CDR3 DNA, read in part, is TGTGCCAGTAGTTGGGGGGTTAGCAATCAGCCC. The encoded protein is CASSWGVSNQP. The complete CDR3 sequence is CASSWGVSNQPQHF. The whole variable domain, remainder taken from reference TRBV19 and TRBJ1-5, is DGGITQSPKYLFRKEGQNVTLSCEQNLNHDAMYWYRQDPGQGLRLIYYSQIVNDFQKGDIAEGYSVSREKKESFPLTVTSAQKNPTAFYLCASSWGVSNQPQHFGDGTRLSIL.

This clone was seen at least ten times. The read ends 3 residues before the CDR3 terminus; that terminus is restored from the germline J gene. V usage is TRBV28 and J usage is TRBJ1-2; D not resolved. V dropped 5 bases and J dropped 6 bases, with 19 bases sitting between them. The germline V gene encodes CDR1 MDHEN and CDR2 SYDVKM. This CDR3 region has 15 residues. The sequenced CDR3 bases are TGTGCCAGCAGTCTCGCTAGTTGCCTCCAGCATGGC. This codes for CASSLASCLQHG. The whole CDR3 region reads CASSLASCLQHGYTF.

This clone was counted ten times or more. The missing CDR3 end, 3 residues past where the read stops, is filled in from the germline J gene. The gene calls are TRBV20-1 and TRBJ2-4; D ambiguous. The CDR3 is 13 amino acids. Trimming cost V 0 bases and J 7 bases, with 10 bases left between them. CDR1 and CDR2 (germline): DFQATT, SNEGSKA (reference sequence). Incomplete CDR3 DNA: TGCAGTGCTAGAGAGGCCGGCAGGAACATT. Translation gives CSAREAGRNI. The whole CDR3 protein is CSAREAGRNIQYF.

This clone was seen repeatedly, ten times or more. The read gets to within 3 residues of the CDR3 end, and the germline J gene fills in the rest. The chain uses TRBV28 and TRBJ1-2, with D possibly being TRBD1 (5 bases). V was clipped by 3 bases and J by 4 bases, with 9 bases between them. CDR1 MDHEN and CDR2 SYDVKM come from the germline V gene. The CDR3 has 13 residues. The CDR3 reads CASSFDSLYGYTF. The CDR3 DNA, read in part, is TGTGCCAGCAGTTTCGACAGCCTCTATGGC.

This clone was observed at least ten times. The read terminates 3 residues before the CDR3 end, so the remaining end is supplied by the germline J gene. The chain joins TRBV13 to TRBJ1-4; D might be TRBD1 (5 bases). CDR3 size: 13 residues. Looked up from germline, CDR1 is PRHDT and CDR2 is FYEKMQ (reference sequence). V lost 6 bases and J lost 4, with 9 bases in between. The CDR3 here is CASSRGINEKLFF. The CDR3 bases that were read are TGTGCCAGCAGTAGGGGTATTAATGAAAAA.

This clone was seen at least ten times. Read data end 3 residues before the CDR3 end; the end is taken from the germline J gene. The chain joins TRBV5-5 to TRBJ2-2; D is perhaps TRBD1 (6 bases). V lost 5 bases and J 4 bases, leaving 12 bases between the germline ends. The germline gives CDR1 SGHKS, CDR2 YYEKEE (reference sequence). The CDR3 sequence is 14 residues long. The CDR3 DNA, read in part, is TGTGCCAGCAGTTCACAGGGTACCACCGGGGAG. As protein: CASSSQGTTGE. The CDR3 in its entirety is CASSSQGTTGELFF.